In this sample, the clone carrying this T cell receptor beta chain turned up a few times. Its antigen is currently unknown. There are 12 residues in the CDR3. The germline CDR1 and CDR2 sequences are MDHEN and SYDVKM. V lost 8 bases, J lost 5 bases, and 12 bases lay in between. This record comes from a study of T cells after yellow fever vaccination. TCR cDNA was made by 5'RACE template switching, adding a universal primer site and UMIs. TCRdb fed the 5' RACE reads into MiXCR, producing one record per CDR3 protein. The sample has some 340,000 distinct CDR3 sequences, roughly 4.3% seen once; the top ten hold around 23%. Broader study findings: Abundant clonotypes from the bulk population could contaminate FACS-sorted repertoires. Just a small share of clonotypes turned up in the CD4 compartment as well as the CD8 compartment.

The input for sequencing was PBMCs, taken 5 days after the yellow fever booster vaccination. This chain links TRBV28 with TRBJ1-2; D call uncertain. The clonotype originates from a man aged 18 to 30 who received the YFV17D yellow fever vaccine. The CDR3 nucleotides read TGTGCCAGCGGGGAACAGCCATATGGCTACACCTTC. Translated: CASGEQPYGYTF.